The 26 T cell receptor beta chains presented below share a single source sample, sequenced in a study of cytomegalovirus exposure and HLA in healthy donors. With 60 Vbeta and 13 Jbeta primers, the PCR was carried out. Profiled with immunoSEQ multiplex PCR; TCRdb holds only in-frame clones, not every one. This table holds about 160,000 clones, approximately 62% found once. What was sequenced was PBMCs. These receptors came from a man in his fifties in good health and CMV-seronegative.

This clone came up many times. CDR3 amino acids: CASSWGGAYTF. The CDR3 nucleotides are TGTGCCAGCAGCTGGGGAGGTGCCTACACCTTC. J is TRBJ1-2 and V is TRBV5-5; D not certain. Germline loops: CDR1 SGHKS, CDR2 YYEKEE (reference sequence). The CDR3 spans 11 residues. The V and J ends lost 3 bases and 10 bases respectively, with 10 bases between them.

The chain joins TRBV28 to TRBJ1-1; TRBD1 aligns across 9 bases. Germline CDR1 reads MDHEN; CDR2 reads SYDVKM. Trimming took 3 bases from V and 3 from J; bases not matched to a gene: 8. The CDR3 totals 16 residues. The CDR3 loop is CASSFVVGTGHTEAFF. The CDR3 nucleotides are TGTGCCAGCAGTTTTGTAGTCGGGACAGGGCACACTGAAGCTTTCTTT.

This rearrangement joins TRBV28 to TRBJ1-3, with D perhaps TRBD1 (6 bases). Germline CDR1 is MDHEN and CDR2 is SYDVKM. The CDR3 is made up of 15 amino acids. V was clipped by 3 bases and J by 0 bases, with 9 bases between them. The CDR3 loop is CASSLGHSSGNTIYF. The CDR3, as DNA: TGTGCCAGCAGTTTGGGACACAGCTCTGGAAACACCATATATTTT. The variable domain in full, with the rest retrieved from reference TRBV28 and TRBJ1-3, is DVKVTQSSRYLVKRTGEKVFLECVQDMDHENMFWYRQDPGLGLRLIYFSYDVKMKEKGDIPEGYSVSREKKERFSLILESASTNQTSMYLCASSLGHSSGNTIYFGEGSWLTVV.

This clone was counted only a few times. V and J are TRBV6-1 and TRBJ2-4, with 7 bases matching TRBD2. Germline V gene data show CDR1 as MNHNS and CDR2 as SASEGT. CDR3 length: 13 residues. Trimming removed 7 bases from V and 4 bases from J; junction bases left unmatched: 4. CDR3 protein: CASIPAGKNIQYF. The CDR3 nucleotides read TGTGCCAGCATCCCAGCGGGGAAAAACATTCAGTACTTC.

The chain combines TRBV7-2 with TRBJ2-7, with D possibly TRBD1 on 5 matching bases. The CDR3 length is 14 residues. The V and J ends lost 2 bases and 5 bases respectively, with 13 bases between them. Germline V CDR1 and CDR2: SGHTA, FQGNSA. DNA for the CDR3: TGTGCCAGCAGCTTAACACAGGCCTTTCACGAGCAGTACTTC. As protein: CASSLTQAFHEQYF.

With regard to this clone: This specimen includes other DNA sequences encoding the same CDR3. The chain is built from TRBV18 and TRBJ1-5, with TRBD1 as a possible D gene (6 bases). CDR3 length: 14 amino acids. Trimming stripped 3 bases from V and 6 bases from J, with 12 bases between. CDR1 and CDR2 (germline): KGHSH, LQKENI. The chain's CDR3 is CASSPVGAGQPQHF. In DNA form, the CDR3 reads TGTGCCAGCTCACCTGTGGGGGCTGGTCAGCCCCAGCATTTT.

The sample holds one count of this clone. The CDR3 loop is CASRPRQVDYGYTF. The CDR3 region has the DNA TGCGCCAGCAGACCCAGACAGGTCGACTATGGCTACACCTTC. This chain links TRBV5-1 with TRBJ1-2, with D possibly matching TRBD1 (6 bases). Deletions cut 5 bases from V and 3 bases from J, with 14 bases between. The CDR3 has 14 residues. CDR1 is SGHRS, CDR2 YFSETQ, per germline.

The chain links TRBV16 to TRBJ1-1; 9 positions agree with TRBD1. CDR3 size: 17 residues. Trimming cost V 0 bases and J 1 base; bases outside gene matches: 6. The germline gives CDR1 KGHSY, CDR2 FQNENV. In DNA, the CDR3 is TGTGCCAGCAGCCAATCAACAGGGGGCGGGAGGAACACTGAAGCTTTCTTT. Encoded protein: CASSQSTGGGRNTEAFF.

For this clone: Other nucleotide sequences from this sample produce the same CDR3. This chain connects TRBV7-9 to TRBJ1-2, with 10 positions matching TRBD1. This CDR3 has 14 amino acids. Germline V gene lookup returns CDR1 SEHNR and CDR2 FQNEAQ (reference sequence). J was trimmed by 5 bases and V by 5 bases; bases with no gene match: 5. In DNA form, the CDR3 reads TGTGCCAGCAGCCCTTGGACAGGGGGTTATGGCTACACCTTC. Translated, it gives CASSPWTGGYGYTF.

The chain joins TRBV7-3 to TRBJ1-1, with D perhaps matching TRBD1 (5 bases). Trimming removed 5 bases at V and 0 bases at J, with 10 bases between. CDR3 length: 14 amino acids. Per the germline V gene, CDR1 is SGHTA and CDR2 is FQGTGA. This CDR3 reads CASSPDRLNTEAFF. The CDR3 DNA reads TGTGCCAGCAGCCCCGACAGACTGAACACTGAAGCTTTCTTT. Drawing the rest from reference TRBV7-3 and TRBJ1-1, the complete variable domain is GAGVSQTPSNKVTEKGKYVELRCDPISGHTALYWYRQSLGQGPEFLIYFQGTGAADDSGLPNDRFFAVRPEGSVSTLKIQRTERGDSAVYLCASSPDRLNTEAFFGQGTRLTVV.

V and J are TRBV28 and TRBJ2-6; TRBD2 matches 7 bases. The CDR3 has 16 amino acids. The V gene end was trimmed by 5 bases and the J gene end by 0 bases; junction bases not matched to a gene: 4. In germline, CDR1 is MDHEN, CDR2 SYDVKM. The CDR3 spells CASSLGGDSGANVLTF. The CDR3 DNA is TGTGCCAGCAGTCTGGGAGGGGACTCTGGGGCCAACGTCCTGACTTTC.

This chain uses TRBV27 with TRBJ2-3; perhaps TRBD2 as D (7 bases). The CDR3 runs to 13 residues. The V and J ends lost 4 bases and 4 bases respectively, with 9 bases between them. Looked up from germline, CDR1 is MNHEY and CDR2 is SMNVEV (reference sequence). In DNA, the CDR3 is TGTGCCAGCAGTTCCGGGGGGCCAGATACGCAGTATTTT. It yields the protein CASSSGGPDTQYF.

The genes are TRBV5-1 and TRBJ2-2; 9 positions match TRBD1. V was clipped by 5 bases and J by 2 bases; unmatched bases: 7. CDR3 length: 16 amino acids. Looked up from germline, CDR1 is SGHRS and CDR2 is YFSETQ. The CDR3 loop reads CASRGQGNLNTGELFF. CDR3 in DNA: TGCGCCAGCAGGGGACAGGGAAATCTAAACACCGGGGAGCTGTTTTTT.

This rearrangement joins TRBV7-9 to TRBJ1-3; unclear D gene. CDR3 length: 12 amino acids. Trimming cost V 4 bases and J 9 bases, with 10 bases left between them. The V gene's germline CDR1 is SEHNR and CDR2 FQNEAQ (reference sequence). CDR3 region: CASSSPRGTIYF. The DNA of the CDR3 is TGTGCCAGCAGCTCCCCCCGGGGCACCATATATTTT.

This chain joins TRBV6-5 and TRBJ1-5, with TRBD1 matching over 7 bases. Germline values: CDR1 MNHEY, CDR2 SVGAGI. The CDR3 totals 15 residues. V shed 4 bases, J shed 3 bases, and the junction held 6 bases outside the gene matches. CDR3 residues: CASSLMTGNNQPQHF. The CDR3 coding sequence is TGTGCCAGCAGTTTAATGACAGGGAACAATCAGCCCCAGCATTTT.

The chain uses TRBV7-9 and TRBJ1-4; D gene uncertain. The germline V gene has CDR1 SEHNR and CDR2 FQNEAQ (reference sequence). The CDR3 length is 15 residues. Trimming took 7 bases from V and 5 from J, leaving 17 bases between them. The CDR3 spells CASNAGFGRNEKLFF. CDR3 nucleotides: TGTGCCAGCAATGCTGGTTTCGGTAGAAATGAAAAACTGTTTTTT.

The chain recombines TRBV6-5 with TRBJ1-2; maybe TRBD1 (6 bases). The CDR3 is made up of 13 amino acids. The V end was cut by 6 bases, the J end by 2 bases, with 10 bases between. The germline gives CDR1 MNHEY, CDR2 SVGAGI. The CDR3: CASSLTGNYGYTF. For the CDR3, the DNA is TGTGCCAGCAGCCTGACAGGAAACTATGGCTACACCTTC.

The J gene is TRBJ2-3, the V gene TRBV5-4; 9 nucleotides line up with TRBD2. The germline CDR1 and CDR2 sequences are SGHNT and YYREEE (reference sequence). This CDR3 spans 17 amino acids. The junction had 7 bases not matched to a gene; V was cut back by 2 bases and J by 0 bases. CDR3 bases: TGTGCCAGCAGCTTAGCGGGGGGTTCCCCTAGCACAGATACGCAGTATTTT. Amino acids: CASSLAGGSPSTDTQYF. Variable domain in full (rest from reference TRBV5-4 and TRBJ2-3): ETGVTQSPTHLIKTRGQQVTLRCSSQSGHNTVSWYQQALGQGPQFIFQYYREEENGRGNFPPRFSGLQFPNYSSELNVNALELDDSALYLCASSLAGGSPSTDTQYFGPGTRLTVL.

The chain uses TRBV11-2 and TRBJ1-4, with 7 bases fitting TRBD1. CDR1 and CDR2 (germline): SGHAT, FQNNGV. CDR3 length equals 16 residues. J gave up 0 bases and V 4 bases, and 5 bases lay outside the gene matches. The CDR3 DNA reads TGTGCCAGCAGCTCCCGACAGGGCGCAACTAATGAAAAACTGTTTTTT. Residues: CASSSRQGATNEKLFF.

This chain uses TRBV4-3 with TRBJ2-7; perhaps TRBD2 as D (6 bases). V lost 0 bases and J lost 6, with 18 bases in between. CDR3 length: 16 amino acids. The V gene's germline CDR1 is LGHNA and CDR2 YSLEER. The CDR3, as DNA: TGCGCCAGCAGCCAAGAGCGGATCCTACTAGCTAGCGAGCAGTACTTC. It specifies CASSQERILLASEQYF.

This clone occurred once. V gene TRBV2 combines with J gene TRBJ1-1; D is undetermined. This CDR3 spans 11 amino acids. Germline V gene data show CDR1 as SNHLY and CDR2 as FYNNEI. V shed 7 bases and J shed 10 bases, with 13 bases lying between them. The CDR3 reads CASKWEGAAFF. CDR3 bases: TGTGCCAGCAAGTGGGAGGGAGCAGCTTTCTTT.

As for this clone: Within the sample, other DNA sequences also encode this same CDR3. The chain has TRBV5-8 and TRBJ1-2; 8 bases align to TRBD1. CDR1 and CDR2 (germline): SGHTS, YDEGEE. J was trimmed by 2 bases and V by 0 bases; bases with no gene match: 0. The CDR3 is 14 residues long. CDR3 DNA sequence: TGTGCCAGCAGCTTGGGGACAGGGAACTATGGCTACACCTTC. Residues: CASSLGTGNYGYTF.

The chain employs TRBV5-1 and TRBJ1-5, with TRBD1 matching over 7 bases. The trim removed 5 bases at V and 0 bases at J, leaving 5 bases unmatched. The germline gives CDR1 SGHRS, CDR2 YFSETQ. This CDR3 comprises 15 residues. CDR3: CASSQGEASNQPQHF. The CDR3 region has the DNA TGCGCCAGCAGTCAGGGGGAAGCTAGCAATCAGCCCCAGCATTTT.

The V call is TRBV9, the J call TRBJ1-2; tentatively, D is TRBD1 (5 bases). Germline CDR1 is SGDLS and CDR2 is YYNGEE. The CDR3 runs to 16 residues. Trimming cost V 1 base and J 2 bases, with 15 bases left between them. As DNA, the CDR3 is TGTGCCAGCAGCGTAAACTTCAGGGCGGGGAACTATGGCTACACCTTC. It codes for CASSVNFRAGNYGYTF.

This sequence joins TRBV6-5 and TRBJ2-5; D may be TRBD2 (5 bases). Trimming removed 0 bases from V and 5 bases from J, with 10 bases in between. Germline V lookup: CDR1 MNHEY, CDR2 SVGAGI. CDR3 length: 14 residues. The CDR3 DNA sequence: TGTGCCAGCAGTTACTCGCCGGGGTCGGAGACCCAGTACTTC. Amino acid sequence: CASSYSPGSETQYF.

This clone was counted a few times. The chain couples TRBV6-6 to TRBJ1-6; D might be TRBD1 (5 bases). The CDR3 spans 15 residues. Trimming took 7 bases from V and 5 from J, leaving 15 bases between them. CDR1 and CDR2 from the germline V gene are MNHNY and SVGAGI (reference sequence). The CDR3 loop reads CASTPRQLHNSPLHF. In DNA, the CDR3 is TGTGCCAGCACCCCTCGACAGCTCCATAATTCACCCCTCCACTTT.